These 28 T cell receptor beta chains were sequenced from one sample in a study of tumor and adjacent non-tumor tissue in lung cancer. No cell sorting was done before RNA was extracted from the tissue. The normal lung tissue was taken more than 3 cm from the tumor edge. The library came from three nested PCR rounds adapted from ARM-PCR protocols. TCRdb re-analysed the multiplex PCR reads in MiXCR, keeping a single row per CDR3 protein. The repertoire has some 100,000 distinct CDR3 sequences, about 61% of them found once; the top ten carry about 20%. The sample taken for sequencing was distant non-tumor lung tissue. All receptors derive from a man aged 55-75 years with non-small cell lung cancer.

Turning to this clonotype: At one end, the junction sequence differs from germline, possibly due to a read error. V and J are TRBV5-6 and TRBJ2-1, with D tentatively TRBD2 (6 bases). CDR1 SGHDT and CDR2 YYEEEE come from the germline V gene. This CDR3 contains 16 residues. CDR3 nucleotides: TGTGCCAGCAGCTTAGCTGGAGGGTCCAGTCTCAATGAGCAGTCCTTC. It specifies CASSLAGGSSLNEQSF.

Turning to this clonotype: Relative to the germline gene, one junction end is altered; a read error may explain this. The chain links TRBV6-6 to TRBJ2-6; D might be TRBD1 or TRBD2, each matching 5 bases. The CDR3 contains 17 residues. Per germline, CDR1 MNHNY and CDR2 SVGAGI (reference sequence). The CDR3 protein is CVSSSSGTERGANVLTF. CDR3 nucleotide sequence: TGTGTCAGCAGTTCTTCCGGGACGGAGAGAGGTGCCAACGTCCTGACTTTC.

For this clonotype: The junction differs from germline at one of its ends, possibly a read error. The genes are TRBV12-3 or TRBV12-4 and TRBJ1-5; D gene unclear. The CDR3 is made up of 12 amino acids. CDR3 region: CARSFTPQPQDF. The CDR3 DNA reads TGTGCCAGGAGTTTTACGCCTCAACCCCAGGATTTT.

As to this clonotype: Its ends do not fully match the called genes, so a read error is possible. The chain uses TRBV6-1 and TRBJ1-1; possible D gene TRBD1, 5 bases. CDR3 length equals 14 residues. Germline CDR1 is MNHNS and CDR2 is SASEGT. The CDR3 nucleotides read TGTGCTAGCAGTGAAAGCCCAGGGAACACTGAAGCTCTCTTT. Translating gives CASSESPGNTEALF.

This clonotype was counted a single time. One junction end disagrees with the germline gene, perhaps due to a read error. This chain's CDR3 is CAWSADWAGTYNKQFF. The CDR3 DNA is TGTGCCTGGAGTGCGGACTGGGCAGGGACTTACAATAAGCAGTTCTTC. This chain connects TRBV30 to TRBJ2-1; D perhaps matches TRBD2 (6 bases). CDR3 size: 16 residues. CDR1 and CDR2 (germline): GTSNPN, SVGIG (reference sequence).

This chain connects TRBV7-9 to TRBJ1-5; weak D call: TRBD1 (6 bases). Deletions cut 5 bases from V and 6 bases from J, with 11 bases between. The CDR3 runs 13 residues. The germline V gene encodes CDR1 SEHNR and CDR2 FQNEAQ (reference sequence). DNA for the CDR3: TGTGCCAGCAGCCTCGAAGGGGGTCAGCCCCAGCATTTT. It yields the protein CASSLEGGQPQHF.

Ten or more counts support this clonotype. J is TRBJ2-5 and V is TRBV4-1; possible D gene TRBD2, 5 bases. This CDR3 contains 14 residues. In germline, CDR1 is MGHRA, CDR2 YSYEKL. The V end lost 2 bases, the J end lost 7 bases, and 14 bases lay between the germline ends. The CDR3 sequence: CASSQLAPGGTQYF. The CDR3 region has the DNA TGCGCCAGCAGCCAATTAGCCCCCGGAGGGACCCAGTACTTC.

Details on this clonotype: A junction boundary mismatches the germline segment, possibly from a read error. This chain joins TRBV28 and TRBJ1-2; 9 nucleotides align to TRBD1. The CDR3 loop spans 14 amino acids. CDR1 MDHEN and CDR2 SYDVKM come from the germline V gene. For the CDR3, the DNA is TGTGTCAGCGGTTTACTGGACAGGGGACTTGGCTACACCTTC. Amino acids: CVSGLLDRGLGYTF.

As for this clonotype: Lacking the conserved final phenylalanine or tryptophan, this CDR3 likely reflects a read error. The chain is built from TRBV12-3 or TRBV12-4 and TRBJ2-1; D possibly matches TRBD1 or TRBD2 (6 bases each). This CDR3 contains 12 residues. The CDR3 loop reads CVSSLLGGGQFL. CDR3 nucleotide sequence: TGTGTCAGCAGTTTATTGGGGGGCGGACAGTTCCTC.

This clonotype was picked up many times. The rearrangement links TRBV6-1 to TRBJ2-7; 8 bases are a match to TRBD1. The CDR3 sequence is 13 residues long. Germline lookup yields CDR1 MNHNS and CDR2 SASEGT. J lost 7 bases, V lost 7 bases, and 9 bases had no gene match. Here the CDR3 reads CASKPDRVGEQYF. The CDR3 DNA reads TGTGCCAGCAAGCCGGACAGGGTGGGTGAGCAGTACTTC.

The genes are TRBV6-5 and TRBJ1-2; no clear D gene. Germline V CDR1 and CDR2: MNHEY, SVGAGI. CDR3 length: 14 amino acids. This chain's CDR3 is CFSSYARSNYGYTF. CDR3 bases: TGTTTCAGCAGTTACGCCCGGTCCAACTATGGCTACACCTTC.

A note on this clonotype: Relative to the germline gene, one junction end is altered; a read error may explain this. V gene TRBV5-6 combines with J gene TRBJ2-3; 8 bases line up with TRBD1. Looked up from germline, CDR1 is SGHDT and CDR2 is YYEEEE. The CDR3 has 15 amino acids. CDR3 coding DNA: TGTGCCAGCAGCGCGGGACAGGCTAGCATAGATACGCAGTATTTT. Protein: CASSAGQASIDTQYF.

This clonotype was found a few times. A single base separates this from a much larger clone, so it may be a read error. V and J are TRBV4-3 and TRBJ1-2, with 10 bases lining up with TRBD1. CDR3 size: 16 residues. Looked up from germline, CDR1 is LGHNA and CDR2 is YSLEER. Here the CDR3 reads CTSSQTLGGTGAGYTF. CDR3 DNA: TGCACCAGCAGCCAAACCCTAGGCGGGACAGGGGCTGGCTACACCTTC.

Worth noting for this clonotype: Because it lacks the conserved phenylalanine or tryptophan at the end, this CDR3 is likely a read error. The V and J genes are TRBV11-2 and TRBJ2-7; the D call may be TRBD1 or TRBD2 (7 bases each). The CDR3 has 16 amino acids. Germline CDR1 is SGHAT and CDR2 is FQNNGV. CDR3 sequence (DNA): TGTGTCAGCAGCTCCCCGGGGACAGCGGGATGGGACGAGCAGTACTCC. It encodes CVSSSPGTAGWDEQYS.

On this clonotype itself: Germline is not matched at one junction end, which may reflect a read error. CDR3: CASSHDVAGWYNEQFF. Here the CDR3 DNA reads TGTGCCAGCAGCCATGATGTGGCGGGATGGTACAATGAACAGTTCTTC. V is TRBV4-2 and J is TRBJ2-1, with D possibly TRBD2 on 6 matching bases. The germline gives CDR1 LGHNA, CDR2 YNFKEQ. This CDR3 comprises 16 residues.

Of note for this clonotype: The germline gene is not matched at one end of the junction; a read error may be the cause. The chain couples TRBV29-1 to TRBJ2-1; a possible D gene is TRBD2 (7 bases). The germline V gene has CDR1 SQVTM and CDR2 ANQGSEA. The CDR3 loop spans 16 amino acids. The CDR3 region has the DNA TGCAGCACTAGCGAGGCCACACAGGGTGGCATGGGTGAGCAGTTCTTT. It codes for CSTSEATQGGMGEQFF.

This sequence joins TRBV4-1 and TRBJ2-1; 7 bases map to TRBD2. The V gene end was trimmed by 4 bases and the J gene end by 13 bases; junction bases not matched to a gene: 10. This CDR3 has 13 amino acids. Germline V gives CDR1 MGHRA, CDR2 YSYEKL. The DNA for the CDR3 is TGCGCCAGCAGCCTAACCAGACTAGCTGATCAGTTCTTC. This gives the protein CASSLTRLADQFF.

On this clonotype itself: At one of its ends the junction is not consistent with the germline gene, which may arise from a read error. This chain uses TRBV4-1 with TRBJ1-6, with D possibly TRBD1 on 5 matching bases. Germline V gene data show CDR1 as MGHRA and CDR2 as YSYEKL. This CDR3 spans 15 amino acids. The CDR3 DNA follows: TGTGTCAGCAACTCGAAGACAGTGGATAATTCACCCCTCCACTTT. It encodes CVSNSKTVDNSPLHF.

In this sample, this clonotype turned up a few times. V and J are TRBV29-1 and TRBJ1-5; a possible D gene is TRBD1 (5 bases). The CDR3 runs to 14 residues. Per germline, CDR1 SQVTM and CDR2 ANQGSEA. V was trimmed by 4 bases and J by 11 bases, leaving 21 bases between them. In DNA form, the CDR3 reads TGCAGCGTTGTGTGGGGCAGGGAGTGCCTGACCCAGCATTTT. Amino acids: CSVVWGRECLTQHF.

About this clonotype itself: One end of the junction varies from germline; a read error may be responsible. The chain joins TRBV12-3 or TRBV12-4 to TRBJ1-5, with D unresolved. The CDR3 is 14 amino acids. The CDR3, as DNA: TGTACCAGCTCATCTTTTAGGAAAAAACAGCCCCAACATTTT. The encoded protein is CTSSSFRKKQPQHF.

Of note for this clonotype: The germline gene is not matched at one end of the junction; a read error may be the cause. The chain recombines TRBV6-1 with TRBJ2-7, with a possible D match to TRBD1 (6 bases). The CDR3 spans 14 residues. Germline CDR1 and CDR2: MNHNS and SASEGT. CDR3 amino acids: CASSEAQGTREHYF. CDR3 DNA sequence: TGTGCCAGCAGTGAAGCACAGGGAACAAGGGAGCATTACTTC.

Remarks on this clonotype: A junction end diverges from the germline sequence, so it may reflect a read error. The chain uses TRBV11-3 and TRBJ2-6; D is possibly TRBD1 (5 bases). Germline values: CDR1 SGHNT, CDR2 YENEEA. The CDR3 is 15 amino acids. Here the CDR3 DNA reads TGTGCCAGCAGCCAGCAGGGTTCTGGGGCCAGCGTCCTGACCTTC. Translated: CASSQQGSGASVLTF.

This clonotype has at least ten counts. V gene TRBV5-1 combines with J gene TRBJ2-1; D may be TRBD1 (6 bases). The CDR3 spans 15 residues. Deletions cut 4 bases from V and 8 bases from J, with 19 bases between. Germline V lookup: CDR1 SGHRS, CDR2 YFSETQ. The CDR3 loop reads CASSPRGDRFDEQFF. DNA for the CDR3: TGCGCCAGCAGCCCCAGGGGCGATAGGTTTGATGAGCAGTTCTTC.

As regards this clonotype: This may be a read error, as it is one base from a much larger clone. This chain joins TRBV18 and TRBJ2-4; tentative D call: TRBD2 (6 bases). CDR3 length equals 16 residues. CDR1 and CDR2 (germline): KGHSH, LQKENI. For the CDR3, the DNA is TGTACCAGCTCACTTACTAGCTTATTAGCCAAAAACATTCAGTACTTC. It yields the protein CTSSLTSLLAKNIQYF.

The V call is TRBV6-2 or TRBV6-3, the J call TRBJ2-1; 12 nucleotides agree with TRBD2. Trimming at V came to 4 bases and at J to 12 bases, leaving 10 bases not matched to a gene. Germline V gives CDR1 MNHEY, CDR2 SVGEGT. The CDR3 is 15 residues long. CDR3 nucleotides: TGTGCCAGCAGTTTAGCCGGGACTAGCGGGTCTGTGCAGTTCTTC. As protein: CASSLAGTSGSVQFF.

This clonotype turned up a few times. Possible read error: a much larger clone is one base away. The genes are TRBV6-6 and TRBJ1-1; D ambiguous. V was shortened by 2 bases and J by 6 bases, with 10 bases between the two germline ends. Germline CDR1 reads MNHNY; CDR2 reads SVGAGI (reference sequence). CDR3 length: 13 residues. The CDR3 is CASSYTYGAEAFF. The CDR3 DNA reads TGTGCCAGCAGTTACACCTACGGCGCTGAAGCTTTCTTT.

This clonotype was seen many times. V gene TRBV6-1 combines with J gene TRBJ1-2, with a weak D call TRBD1 (6 bases). From germline, CDR1 is MNHNS and CDR2 SASEGT. V lost 2 bases and J 1 base, leaving 11 bases between the germline ends. The CDR3 runs 15 residues. In nucleotides, the CDR3 is TGTGCCAGCAGTGAAAGGGGGAGGAATAACTATGGCTACACCTTC. Its protein product is CASSERGRNNYGYTF.

Remarks on this clonotype: At one of its ends the junction is not consistent with the germline gene, which may arise from a read error. The V and J genes are TRBV4-2 and TRBJ2-5; tentatively, D is TRBD1 or TRBD2 (5 bases each). Germline CDR1 is LGHNA and CDR2 is YNFKEQ. CDR3 size: 17 residues. CDR3 DNA: TGTGGCAGCAGTCAAGATGGGGGTGCAGGGTCCCAAGAGACCCAGTACTTC. The encoded protein is CGSSQDGGAGSQETQYF.